The entry below gives a single T cell receptor (beta chain) sequence along with its context. The antigen remains unidentified. This sample is drawn from a study of T cells after yellow fever vaccination. Study information: With SMART-Seq v4 Ultra Low Input, the fractions containing low cell numbers were prepared. General observations from the study: Reappearance after the booster was observed for most primary-vaccination clones (around 95% CD4, approximately 90% CD8).

The 5'RACE template-switching step produced TCR cDNA and added a universal primer site and UMIs. TCRdb passed the 5' RACE reads through MiXCR, listing each CDR3 protein once. The profile shows approximately 340,000 distinct CDR3 sequences, approximately 9% of them singletons. CDR1 and CDR2 from the germline V gene are LGHNA and YNFKEQ. Trimming left V 3 bases short and J 8 bases short, with 19 bases between. The CDR3 is made up of 15 amino acids. The clonotype was recovered from a man aged 18 to 29 who received the YFV17D yellow fever vaccine. This material consisted of PBMCs, taken on the day of the first yellow fever vaccination. The chain has TRBV4-2 and TRBJ1-2, with D maybe TRBD1 (5 bases). The CDR3 DNA reads TGTGCCAGCAGCCAGATGTCCACCGGGACGGTAGGCTACACCTTC. This translates into CASSQMSTGTVGYTF.